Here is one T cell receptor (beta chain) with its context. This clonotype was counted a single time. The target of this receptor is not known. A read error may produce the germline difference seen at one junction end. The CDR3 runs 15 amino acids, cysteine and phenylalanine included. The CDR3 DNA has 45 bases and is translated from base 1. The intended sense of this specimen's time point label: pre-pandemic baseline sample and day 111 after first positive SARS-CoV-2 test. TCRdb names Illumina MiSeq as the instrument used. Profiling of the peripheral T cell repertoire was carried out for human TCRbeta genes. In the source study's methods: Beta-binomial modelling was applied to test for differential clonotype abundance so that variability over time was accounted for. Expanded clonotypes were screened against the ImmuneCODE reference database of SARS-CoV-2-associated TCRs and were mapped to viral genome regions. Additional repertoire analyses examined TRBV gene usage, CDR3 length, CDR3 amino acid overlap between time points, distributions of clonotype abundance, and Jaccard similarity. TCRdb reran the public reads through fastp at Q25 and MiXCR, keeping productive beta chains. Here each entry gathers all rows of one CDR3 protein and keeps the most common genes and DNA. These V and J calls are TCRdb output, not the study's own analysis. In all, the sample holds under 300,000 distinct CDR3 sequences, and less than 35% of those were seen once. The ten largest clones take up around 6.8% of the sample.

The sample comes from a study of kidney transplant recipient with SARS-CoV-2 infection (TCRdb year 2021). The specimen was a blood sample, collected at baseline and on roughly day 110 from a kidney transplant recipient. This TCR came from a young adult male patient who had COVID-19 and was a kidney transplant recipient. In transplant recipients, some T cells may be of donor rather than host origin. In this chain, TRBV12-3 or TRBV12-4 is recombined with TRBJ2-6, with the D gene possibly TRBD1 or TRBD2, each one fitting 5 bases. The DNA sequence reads TGTGCCAGCACCGTGAGGGGCTCCGGGGCCAACGTCCTGCCTTTC. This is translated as CASTVRGSGANVLPF.